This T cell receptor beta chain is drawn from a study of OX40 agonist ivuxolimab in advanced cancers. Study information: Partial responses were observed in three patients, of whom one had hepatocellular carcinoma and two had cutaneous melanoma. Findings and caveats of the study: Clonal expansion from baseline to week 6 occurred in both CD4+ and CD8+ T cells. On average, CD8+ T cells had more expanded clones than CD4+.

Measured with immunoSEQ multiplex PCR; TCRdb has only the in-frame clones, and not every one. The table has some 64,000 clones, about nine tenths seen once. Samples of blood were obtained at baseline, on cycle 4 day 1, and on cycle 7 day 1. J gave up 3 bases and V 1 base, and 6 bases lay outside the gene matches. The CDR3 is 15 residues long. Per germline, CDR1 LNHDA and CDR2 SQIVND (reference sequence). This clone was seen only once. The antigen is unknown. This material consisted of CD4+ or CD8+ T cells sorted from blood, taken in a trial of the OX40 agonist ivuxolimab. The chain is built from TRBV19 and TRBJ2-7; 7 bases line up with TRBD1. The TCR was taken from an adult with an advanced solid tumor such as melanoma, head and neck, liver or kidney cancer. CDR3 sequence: CASSIGLGQVYEQYF. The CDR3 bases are TGTGCCAGTAGTATAGGCCTAGGACAGGTCTACGAGCAGTACTTC.